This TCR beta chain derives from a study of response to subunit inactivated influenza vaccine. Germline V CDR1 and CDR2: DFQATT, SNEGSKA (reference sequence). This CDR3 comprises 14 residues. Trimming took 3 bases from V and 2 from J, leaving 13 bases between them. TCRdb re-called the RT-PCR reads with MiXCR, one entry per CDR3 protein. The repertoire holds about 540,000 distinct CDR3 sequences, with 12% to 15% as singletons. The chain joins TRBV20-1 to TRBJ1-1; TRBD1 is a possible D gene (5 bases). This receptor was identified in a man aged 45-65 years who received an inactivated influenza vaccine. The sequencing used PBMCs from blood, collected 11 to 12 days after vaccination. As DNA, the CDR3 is TGCAGTGCTAGTTATGACAGTGCAAACACTGAAGCTTTCTTT. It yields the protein CSASYDSANTEAFF.